This T cell receptor (beta chain) was found in a study of shared clonotypes between healthy human individuals (dated by TCRdb to 2020 to 2022). For the study in its entirety: The cohort comprised two women and a few men aged 18 to 49 years. For each donor, CD4 naive and CD4 memory were each given three plates, CD8 naive was given two plates, and CD8 memory was given one plate. To estimate repertoire size and how much clonotype sharing occurs between individuals, the study deeply sequenced the blood TCR repertoires of five or six healthy adults. To increase sequencing depth and limit assay-specific biases, TCR repertoire library preparation and sequencing were carried out by different laboratories using diverse techniques. Each donor's leukapheresis produced roughly between roughly 0.94 and 9.5 billion PBMCs. Here is what the overall study found, with its caveats: The small number of donors limited the genetic and exposure-history diversity represented. Sampling was restricted to blood, and TCR repertoires in tissue are likely to differ from TCR repertoires in blood. Rarefaction of sorted-subset datasets indicated incomplete sequencing despite the large sequencing depth. When a handful of donors were compared, the shared fraction of clonotypes was around 5% for naive CD4, 3.5% for naive CD8, 2% to 2.5% for memory CD4, and approximately 0.4% for memory CD8. Pairwise subsampling led to the expectation that sequencing depth would affect the degree of clonotype sharing among donors. Naive subsets generally had larger estimated clonotype richness than memory subsets. Compared with non-shared clonotypes, clonotypes shared by all four sorted-subset donors had higher generation probabilities.

Concerning this clone: The clone's antigen remains unknown. No base qualities exist here, and no much larger clone lies one base off it.

The CDR3 runs 13 residues from the cysteine to the phenylalanine. Of the read, only the CDR3 DNA is kept; its 39 bases are in frame from base 1. CDR1 SNHLY and CDR2 FYNNEI were looked up in the germline V gene. V lost 6 bases and J lost 3 bases; the stretch between them is 8 bases long. Donors were healthy HIV-negative adults with no recently reported acute infections or vaccinations. Every donor was a Caucasian adult residing in Nashville, Tennessee, USA. CD4+ T cells were enriched through magnetic negative selection, after which naive cells were positively selected on CD45RA and the remaining negative fraction served as the memory subset. After blood collection by leukapheresis, PBMCs were isolated using Ficoll-Histopaque density gradient centrifugation and then cryopreserved in the vapor phase of liquid nitrogen. Analytical flow cytometry was used to check the purity and quantity of each magnetically sorted T cell population. Each sorted fraction had its genomic DNA isolated and then quantified by UV absorbance on a Nanodrop 2000c.

Using the deep immunoSEQ assay, TCR CDR3 regions were amplified from genomic DNA by multiplex PCR. Extracted genomic DNA from each cell subset was distributed evenly across all wells of several immunoSEQ 96-well plates, and each plate was treated as a replicate. Each replicate PCR for sorted subsets received about 0.2 ug genomic DNA, equal to roughly 29,000 T cell genomes. The purified libraries were quantified using a Qubit 3.0 fluorometer, sized with a Bioanalyzer 2100, and then quantified again using the KAPA Library Quantification kit. Every immunoSEQ 96-well plate was sequenced on a dedicated single-read 150-cycle Illumina NextSeq 550 flow cell. From the authors' description of their analysis: The immunoSEQ output contained only junctional sequences without quality scores, so filtering could not match that applied to full-length reads. To assign V/J genes and CDR3, sequences were annotated against IMGT germline references using PyIR, a Python wrapper for IgBLAST v1.9. Any read was removed if the V/J assignment was weak (E-value above 1e-6), the CDR3 was missing, or the read contained stop codons, out-of-frame junctions, or ambiguous translated residues. V3J clonotypes were defined by identical inferred V gene, J gene, and CDR3 amino acid sequence. The percentage overlap between two repertoires was calculated by dividing the number of shared unique clonotypes by the size of the smaller repertoire. Three approaches were used to assess repertoire richness: RTK rarefaction, the Chao1 estimator, and Recon v2.1 estimates of unobserved clonotypes. Generation probabilities for all TCRbeta clonotypes obtained by the gDNA method from a handful of donors were computed using OLGA. Held by TCRdb, this immuneACCESS table contains in-frame sequences only and omits some clones. Under half of the omission traces to an unresolved V gene where checked; the cause of the rest is unknown. The V and J calls and clone size come from that table; D and trimming were worked out from the DNA. A total of approximately 2.1 million clones appear in this sample, 80% to 95% of them only once. In total, the top ten clones hold approximately 0.4% of the sample.

Sample: naive CD4+ T cells from PBMCs. The sample's cell subset or site label, decoded: CD45RA+ positively selected. This TCR was recovered from a man younger than 35 in good health. Some clones in this sample may be carry-over from other donors' samples. Recombination linked TRBV2 to TRBJ2-2; a confident D gene designation cannot be given. The CDR3 protein: CASRGDYTGELFF. The DNA reads TGTGCCAGCAGGGGCGACTACACCGGGGAGCTGTTTTTT.